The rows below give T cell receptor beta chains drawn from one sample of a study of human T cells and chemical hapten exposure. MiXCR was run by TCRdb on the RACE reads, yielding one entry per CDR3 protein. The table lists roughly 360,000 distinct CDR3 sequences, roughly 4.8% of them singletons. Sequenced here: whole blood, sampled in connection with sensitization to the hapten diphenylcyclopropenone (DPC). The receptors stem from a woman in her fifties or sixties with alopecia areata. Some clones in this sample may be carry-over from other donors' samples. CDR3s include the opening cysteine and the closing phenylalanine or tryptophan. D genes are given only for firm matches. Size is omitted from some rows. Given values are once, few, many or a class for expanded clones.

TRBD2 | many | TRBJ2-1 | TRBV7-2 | TGTGCCAGCAGCTTATCTAGCGGGGGGGCCGCTGAGCAGTTCTTC | CASSLSSGGAAEQFF
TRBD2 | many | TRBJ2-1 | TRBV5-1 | TGCGCCAGCAGCTTTCACATCGGGCTGGCGGGGGGCGGGGAGCAGTTCTTC | CASSFHIGLAGGGEQFF
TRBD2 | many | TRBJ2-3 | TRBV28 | TGTGCCAGCAGTCTGCTAGCGGGAGGTGGCACAGATACGCAGTATTTT | CASSLLAGGGTDTQYF
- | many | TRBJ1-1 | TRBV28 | TGTGCCAGCAGCCCCCCACCTGGGGGAGTCCAAGTTATGAACACTGAAGCTTTCTTT | CASSPPPGGVQVMNTEAFF
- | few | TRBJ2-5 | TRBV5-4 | TGTGCCAGCAGCTCCCATAGGCCCGAGACCCAGTACTTC | CASSSHRPETQYF
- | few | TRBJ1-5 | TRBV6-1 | TGTGCCAGCAGTGAAGCAGAAGCGGGCGCTCAGCCCCAGCATTTT | CASSEAEAGAQPQHF
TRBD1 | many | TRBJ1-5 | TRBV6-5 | TGTGCCAGCAGTTTCACAGGGGGCGGACAGCCCCAGCATTTT | CASSFTGGGQPQHF
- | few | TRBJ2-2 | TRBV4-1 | TGCGCCAGCAGCCAAGATTGGCGGGCGAACACCGGGGAGCTGTTTTTT | CASSQDWRANTGELFF
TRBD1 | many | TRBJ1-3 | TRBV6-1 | TGTGCCGCGGGCCAGGGGGCAGCTGGAAACACCATATATTTT | CAAGQGAAGNTIYF
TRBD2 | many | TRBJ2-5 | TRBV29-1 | TGCAGCGTTCAGGATAGCGGGGGATCGGAGACCCAGTACTTC | CSVQDSGGSETQYF
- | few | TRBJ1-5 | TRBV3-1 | TGTGCCAGCAGCCAAGATCTAGGGGGGCGGCAGCCCCAGCATTTT | CASSQDLGGRQPQHF
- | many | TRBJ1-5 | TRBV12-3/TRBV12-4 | TGTGCCAGCAGTCCCCGAGGCCGGGCGGCCCAGCATTTT | CASSPRGRAAQHF
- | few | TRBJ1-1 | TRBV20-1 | TGCAGTGCTAGAGACGGGTACACTGAAGCTTTCTTT | CSARDGYTEAFF
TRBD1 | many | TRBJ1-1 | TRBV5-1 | TGCGCCAGCAGCTTGGGGCAGGGGGCGGGGAACACTGAAGCTTTCTTT | CASSLGQGAGNTEAFF
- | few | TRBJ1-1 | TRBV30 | TGTGCCTGGAGGAGGCAGGGTGGGACTGAAGCTTTCTTT | CAWRRQGGTEAFF
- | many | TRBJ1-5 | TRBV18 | TGTGCCAGCTCCTCTGCAGAGGCCAGGCAGCCCCAGCATTTT | CASSSAEARQPQHF
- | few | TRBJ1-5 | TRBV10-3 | TGTGCCATCAGTGAGGGGGGGGCAAATCAGCCCCAGCATTTT | CAISEGGANQPQHF
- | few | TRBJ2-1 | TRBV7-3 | TGTGCCAGCAGCTTAAGCCCGAGCTCCTACAATGAGCAGTTCTTC | CASSLSPSSYNEQFF
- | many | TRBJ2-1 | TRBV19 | TGTGCCAGCCGTTTCGCGGAGGGTAACTACAATGAGCAGTTCTTC | CASRFAEGNYNEQFF
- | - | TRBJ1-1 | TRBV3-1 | TGTGCCAGCAGCCAAGTACGGTCCAACACTGAAGCTTTCTTT | CASSQVRSNTEAFF
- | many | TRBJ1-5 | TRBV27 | TGTGCCAGCAGTTCAGGGATGGCTGCCAATCAGCCCCAGCATTTT | CASSSGMAANQPQHF
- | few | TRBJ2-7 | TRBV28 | TGTGCCAGCAGTCACAGGGACGAGCAGTACTTC | CASSHRDEQYF